This is a list of T cell receptor beta chains from one sample in a study of response to subunit inactivated influenza vaccine. TCRdb reprocessed the RT-PCR reads via MiXCR and lists one record per CDR3 protein. The table includes around 750,000 distinct CDR3 sequences, around 20% detected once. The sequencing used PBMCs from blood, collected approximately 5 days after vaccination. These receptors all come from a man aged 45-65 years who received an inactivated influenza vaccine. Both conserved end residues are part of each CDR3.

v_call,cdr3_aa
TRBV15,CATSSGTSGADTQYF
TRBV15,CATSREGGLVYEQYF
TRBV15,CATSRPNRQETQYF
TRBV2,CASSEGTGNSGNTIYF
TRBV6-2/TRBV6-3,CASSYTLGLASEQYF
TRBV12-3/TRBV12-4,CASSQARAGGETQYF
TRBV29-1,CSALTSIWDTQYF
TRBV20-1,CSAKPTSGIFYEQYF
TRBV20-1,CSAPRGRGSGELFF
TRBV12-3/TRBV12-4,CASSPAGGVTGELFF
TRBV27,CASSLSPLEGGYEQYF
TRBV24-1,CATSDTNQAKNIQYF
TRBV20-1,CSPKRTDTQYF
TRBV5-5,CASSLAGAGVNTEAFF
TRBV12-3/TRBV12-4,CASSQLQKAQYF
TRBV6-5,CASSYGVTQYF
TRBV6-4,CASSEESNQPQHF
TRBV28,CASSFSGGLTQETQYF
TRBV7-9,CASSSSSGGGPYNEQFF
TRBV5-5,CASSSAGGQETQYF
TRBV20-1,CSARDLDRGDEQYF
TRBV9,CASSPRETSNEQFF
TRBV12-3/TRBV12-4,CASTPGTYYGYTF
TRBV5-5,CASSLAQVYNEQFF
TRBV9,CASSPSGTSNNQQFF
TRBV9,CASSVVAQITDTQYF
TRBV11-1,CASSQPLGTGAIRTRETQYF
TRBV20-1,CSASGLAGVDTQYF
TRBV14,CASSPGDAGLETQYF
TRBV5-1,CASSLGWGGTTEAFF
TRBV12-3/TRBV12-4,CASSREGPEAQYF
TRBV7-2,CASSLAGPQAIYEQYF
TRBV4-1,CASSQIQPPGQGTYEQYF
TRBV24-1,CATARGETQYF
TRBV12-3/TRBV12-4,CASSPGWTSPLHF
TRBV29-1,CSVAGQGSFGLQFF
TRBV7-9,CASSESSGGNTEAFF
TRBV6-2/TRBV6-3,CASSFTTLTDTQYF
TRBV18,CASSPGTDRDSSYEQYF
TRBV10-3,CAISEMADEQYF